Shown below are 4 T cell receptor beta chains from a single sample sequenced in a study of cytomegalovirus exposure and HLA in healthy donors. Sequencing used immunoSEQ multiplex PCR; TCRdb keeps in-frame clones, though not all of them. Of tens of thousands of clones in the sample, about 97% were seen once. The sequenced material came from PBMCs. The origin of the receptors is a woman aged 18-29 years in good health and CMV-seropositive.

The chain employs TRBV30 and TRBJ1-2; TRBD1 aligns across 7 bases. The ends lost 1 base at V and 4 bases at J; junction bases unmatched: 6. This CDR3 has 14 amino acids. Germline CDR1 GTSNPN, CDR2 SVGIG (reference sequence). In DNA form, the CDR3 reads TGTGCCTGGAGTGCCCTGACAGGGAGCTATGGCTACACCTTC. Protein sequence: CAWSALTGSYGYTF.

The gene calls are TRBV5-1 and TRBJ2-5; 7 bases line up with TRBD1. The V gene's germline CDR1 is SGHRS and CDR2 YFSETQ. Unmatched junction bases numbered 7, after V lost 1 base and J lost 1 base. The CDR3 spans 16 residues. In DNA form, the CDR3 reads TGCGCCAGCAGCTTGTCGGGACAGAGAATCCAAGAGACCCAGTACTTC. Amino acids: CASSLSGQRIQETQYF.

The V call is TRBV11-1, the J call TRBJ1-1, with 10 bases that match TRBD1. The CDR3 is 16 amino acids. Germline assignment: CDR1 SGHAT and CDR2 FQDESV (reference sequence). V shed 5 bases and J 3 bases; nucleotides not matched to a gene: 9. CDR3: CASSVGTGVKDTEAFF. Written as DNA, the CDR3 is TGTGCCAGCAGCGTCGGGACAGGGGTGAAAGACACTGAAGCTTTCTTT.

The J gene is TRBJ1-5, the V gene TRBV11-2; no clear D. The length of the CDR3 is 15 residues. The germline V gene encodes CDR1 SGHAT and CDR2 FQNNGV. The V end was cut by 1 base, the J end by 4 bases, with 11 bases between. The DNA of the CDR3 is TGTGCCAGCAGCTTAGGGCCAGGCATTAATCAGCCCCAGCATTTT. This sequence encodes CASSLGPGINQPQHF.